This T cell receptor (beta chain) was observed in a study of blood T cell repertoires in COVID-19. Study-wide context: Sites in the United States, Italy and Spain provided acute and convalescent COVID-19 samples. From T cells, B-cell-depleted T cells, or PBMCs came the material, which was cDNA or gDNA.

Per the original data handling: Estimates of nucleated cell counts were drawn from the amplification of reference gene primers. Clones were read by immunoSEQ multiplex PCR, and TCRdb kept only the in-frame ones, dropping some. The V and J calls and the clone size are those of that table, but D and trimming were determined from the DNA. The table records about 410,000 clones, 89% of them present only once. This CDR3 comprises 15 residues. Germline-derived CDR1 and CDR2 are SGHTA and FQGNSA. After removal of 7 bases from V and 0 bases from J, the junction contained 6 bases not matched to a gene. The chain recombines TRBV7-2 with TRBJ1-2, with 9 bases that match TRBD1. Sequencing input: peripheral blood. The receptor's source is a middle-aged woman with COVID-19, enrolled during active disease. DNA of the CDR3: TGTGCCAGCAAACCTAGACAGGGGGCTAACTATGGCTACACCTTC. Its protein is CASKPRQGANYGYTF.